These 8 T cell receptor beta chains originate from one sample sequenced in a study of T cells expressing NK-cell markers. TCRdb processed the 5' RACE reads again and assigns one entry to each CDR3 protein, with no DNA. Its listing shows some 600,000 distinct CDR3 sequences. The source material was blood T cells: a sorted CD56 or NKG2C T cell subset, CD4+ or CD8+ T cells, or bulk PBMC T cells (not recorded which). These receptor sequences come from a man younger than 30 in good health.

The J gene is TRBJ1-2, the V gene TRBV18; the D call of TRBD1 rests on TCRdb alone, since no DNA is present to check it. The CDR3 contains 13 residues. Germline lookup yields CDR1 KGHSH and CDR2 LQKENI. The CDR3 loop reads CASSGGQGYGYTF.

This chain connects TRBV24-1 to TRBJ2-1; no DNA is available, so the TRBD2 call from TCRdb remains unchecked. The CDR3 runs 16 residues. Germline-derived CDR1 and CDR2 are KGHDR and SFDVKD. The CDR3 sequence is CATSDPAGDRANEQFF.

The rearrangement joins TRBV6-2 or TRBV6-3 to TRBJ2-3; checking the TCRdb D call of TRBD1 is not possible without DNA. The CDR3 is 16 amino acids. Germline V gene sequence: CDR1 MNHEY, CDR2 SVGEGT. CDR3 region: CASSYPTDRSTDTQYF.

The V and J genes are TRBV25-1 and TRBJ2-5; no DNA is available, so the TRBD2 call from TCRdb remains unchecked. Germline V gene sequence: CDR1 MGHDK, CDR2 SYGVNS. The CDR3 has 16 amino acids. Here the CDR3 reads CASSERRTSGSSNQYF.

The V gene is TRBV6-2 or TRBV6-3, the J gene TRBJ1-2. Germline V gene data show CDR1 as MNHEY and CDR2 as SVGEGT. The CDR3 has 12 residues. The CDR3 region is CASSGTAYGYTF.

This chain connects TRBV12-3 or TRBV12-4 to TRBJ2-5; TCRdb outputs TRBD1, but without DNA this stays unchecked. The CDR3 sequence is 15 residues long. The CDR3: CASSLLRADQETQYF.

The V gene is TRBV25-1, the J gene TRBJ1-2; TCRdb picks TRBD1, but there is no DNA to check that call. CDR1 is MGHDK and CDR2 is SYGVNS in the germline V gene. This CDR3 comprises 15 residues. CDR3 sequence reads: CASSDPSRELYGYTF.

V gene TRBV20-1 combines with J gene TRBJ2-1; TCRdb's D call, TRBD1, is unchecked because there is no DNA. Germline CDR1 DFQATT, CDR2 SNEGSKA (reference sequence). CDR3 length equals 14 residues. This CDR3 reads CSARDPGASTEQFF.